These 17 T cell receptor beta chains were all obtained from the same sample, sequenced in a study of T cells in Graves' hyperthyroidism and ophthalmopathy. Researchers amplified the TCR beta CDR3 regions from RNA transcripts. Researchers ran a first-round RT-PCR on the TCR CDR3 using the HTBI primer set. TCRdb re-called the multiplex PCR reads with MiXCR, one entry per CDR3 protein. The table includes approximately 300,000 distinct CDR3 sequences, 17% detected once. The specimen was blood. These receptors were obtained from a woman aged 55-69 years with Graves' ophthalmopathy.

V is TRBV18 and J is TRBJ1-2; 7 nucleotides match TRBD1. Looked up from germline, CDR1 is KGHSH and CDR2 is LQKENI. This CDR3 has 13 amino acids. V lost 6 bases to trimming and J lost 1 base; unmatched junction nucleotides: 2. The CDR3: CASSGQNNYGYTF. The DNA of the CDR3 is TGTGCCAGCTCGGGACAGAATAACTATGGCTACACCTTC.

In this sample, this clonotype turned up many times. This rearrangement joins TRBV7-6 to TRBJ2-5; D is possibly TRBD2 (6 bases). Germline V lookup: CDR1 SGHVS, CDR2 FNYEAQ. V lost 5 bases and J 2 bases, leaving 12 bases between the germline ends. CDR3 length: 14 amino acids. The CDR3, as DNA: TGTGCCAGCAGCCCGGGGGTCCGACAAGAGACCCAGTACTTC. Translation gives CASSPGVRQETQYF.

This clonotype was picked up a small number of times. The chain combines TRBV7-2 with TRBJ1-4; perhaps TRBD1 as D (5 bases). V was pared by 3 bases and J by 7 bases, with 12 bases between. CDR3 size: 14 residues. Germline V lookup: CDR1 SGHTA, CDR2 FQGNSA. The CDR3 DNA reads TGTGCCAGCAGCTTCTCGGCAGGGAGTGAAAAACTGTTTTTT. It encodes CASSFSAGSEKLFF.

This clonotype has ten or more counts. CDR3 residues: CASSELANTEAFF. CDR3 nucleotides: TGTGCCAGCAGTGAGTTGGCGAACACTGAAGCTTTCTTT. This sequence joins TRBV2 and TRBJ1-1; D is unclear. V lost 3 bases and J 1 base, leaving 6 bases between the germline ends. Looked up from germline, CDR1 is SNHLY and CDR2 is FYNNEI. The CDR3 length is 13 residues.

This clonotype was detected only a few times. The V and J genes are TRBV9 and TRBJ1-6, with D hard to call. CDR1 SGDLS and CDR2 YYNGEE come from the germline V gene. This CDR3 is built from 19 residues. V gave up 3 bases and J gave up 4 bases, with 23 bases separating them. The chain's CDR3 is CASSGINHKEIVYNSPLHF. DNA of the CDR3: TGTGCCAGCAGCGGCATCAACCACAAAGAGATTGTTTATAATTCACCCCTCCACTTT. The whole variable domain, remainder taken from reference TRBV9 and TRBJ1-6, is DSGVTQTPKHLITATGQRVTLRCSPRSGDLSVYWYQQSLDQGLQFLIQYYNGEERAKGNILERFSAQQFPDLHSELNLSSLELGDSALYFCASSGINHKEIVYNSPLHFGNGTRLTVT.

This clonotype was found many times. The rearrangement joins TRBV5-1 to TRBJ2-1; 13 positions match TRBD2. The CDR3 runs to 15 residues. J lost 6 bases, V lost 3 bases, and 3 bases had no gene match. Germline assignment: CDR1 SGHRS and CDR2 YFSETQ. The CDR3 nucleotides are TGCGCCAGCAGCTCCGGGACTAGCGGGACCAATGAGCAGTTCTTC. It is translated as CASSSGTSGTNEQFF.

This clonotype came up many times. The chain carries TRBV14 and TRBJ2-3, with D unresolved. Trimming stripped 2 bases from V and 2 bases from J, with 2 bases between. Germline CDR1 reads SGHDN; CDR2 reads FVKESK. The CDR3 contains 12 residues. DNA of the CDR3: TGTGCCAGCAGCCAATACACAGATACGCAGTATTTT. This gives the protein CASSQYTDTQYF.

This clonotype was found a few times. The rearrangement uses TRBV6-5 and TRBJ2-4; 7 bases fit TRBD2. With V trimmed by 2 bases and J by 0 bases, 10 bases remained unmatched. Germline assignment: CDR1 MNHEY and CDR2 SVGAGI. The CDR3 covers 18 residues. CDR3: CASSYGGLPGLAKNIQYF. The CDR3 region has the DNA TGTGCCAGCAGTTACGGGGGACTACCAGGTCTAGCCAAAAACATTCAGTACTTC.

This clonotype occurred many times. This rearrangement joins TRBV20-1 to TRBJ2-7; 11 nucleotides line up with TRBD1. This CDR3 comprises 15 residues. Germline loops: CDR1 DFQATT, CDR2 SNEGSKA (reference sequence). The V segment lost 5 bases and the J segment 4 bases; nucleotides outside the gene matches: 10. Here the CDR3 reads CSAEHRTGGLYEQYF. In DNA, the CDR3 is TGCAGTGCTGAACACCGGACAGGGGGCTTATACGAGCAGTACTTC.

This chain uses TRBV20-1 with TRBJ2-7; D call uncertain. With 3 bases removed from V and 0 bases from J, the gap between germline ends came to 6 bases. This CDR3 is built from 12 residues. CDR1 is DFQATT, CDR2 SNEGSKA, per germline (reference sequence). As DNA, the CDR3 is TGCAGTGCTAGGGCGGACTCCTACGAGCAGTACTTC. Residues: CSARADSYEQYF.

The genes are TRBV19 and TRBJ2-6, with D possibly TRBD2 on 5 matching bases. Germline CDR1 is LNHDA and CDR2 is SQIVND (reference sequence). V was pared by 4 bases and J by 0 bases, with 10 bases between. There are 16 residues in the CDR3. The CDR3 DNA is TGTGCCAGTAGTAACTGGAGGAGCTCTGGGGCCAACGTCCTGACTTTC. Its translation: CASSNWRSSGANVLTF. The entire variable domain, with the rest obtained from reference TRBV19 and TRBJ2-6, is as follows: DGGITQSPKYLFRKEGQNVTLSCEQNLNHDAMYWYRQDPGQGLRLIYYSQIVNDFQKGDIAEGYSVSREKKESFPLTVTSAQKNPTAFYLCASSNWRSSGANVLTFGAGSRLTVL.

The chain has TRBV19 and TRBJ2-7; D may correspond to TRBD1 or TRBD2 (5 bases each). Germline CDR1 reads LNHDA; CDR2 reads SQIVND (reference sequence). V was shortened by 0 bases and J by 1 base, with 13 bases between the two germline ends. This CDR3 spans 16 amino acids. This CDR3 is CASSIEAGTASYEQYF. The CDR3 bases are TGTGCCAGTAGTATAGAGGCCGGGACGGCATCCTACGAGCAGTACTTC.

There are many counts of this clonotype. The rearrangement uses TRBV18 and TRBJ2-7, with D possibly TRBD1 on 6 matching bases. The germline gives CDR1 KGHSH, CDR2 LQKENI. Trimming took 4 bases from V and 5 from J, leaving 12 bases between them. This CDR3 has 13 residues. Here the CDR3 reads CASSLQGLDEQYF. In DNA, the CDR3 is TGTGCCAGCTCACTCCAGGGGCTCGACGAGCAGTACTTC.

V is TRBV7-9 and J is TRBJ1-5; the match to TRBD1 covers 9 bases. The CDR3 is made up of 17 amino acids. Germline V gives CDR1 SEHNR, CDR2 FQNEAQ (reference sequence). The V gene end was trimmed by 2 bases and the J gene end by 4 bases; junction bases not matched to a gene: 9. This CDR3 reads CASSLTPDRGGNQPQHF. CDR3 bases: TGTGCCAGCAGCTTAACACCGGACAGGGGAGGGAATCAGCCCCAGCATTTT.

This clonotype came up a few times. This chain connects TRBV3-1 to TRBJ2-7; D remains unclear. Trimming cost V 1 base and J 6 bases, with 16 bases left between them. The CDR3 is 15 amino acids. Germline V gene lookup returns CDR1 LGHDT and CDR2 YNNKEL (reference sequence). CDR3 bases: TGTGCCAGCAGCCAAGCACACCGAGACGGGCTCGAGCAGTACTTC. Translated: CASSQAHRDGLEQYF.

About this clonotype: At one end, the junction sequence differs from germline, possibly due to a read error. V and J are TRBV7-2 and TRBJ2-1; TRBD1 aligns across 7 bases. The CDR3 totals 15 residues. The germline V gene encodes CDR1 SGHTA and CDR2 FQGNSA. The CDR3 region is CASSLQRGPWNEQFF. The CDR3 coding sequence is TGCGCCAGCAGCCTCCAAAGGGGGCCGTGGAATGAGCAGTTCTTC. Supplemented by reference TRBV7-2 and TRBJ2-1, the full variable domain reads GAGVSQSPSNKVTEKGKDVELRCDPISGHTALYWYRQSLGQGLEFLIYFQGNSAPDKSGLPSDRFSAERTGGSVSTLTIQRTQQEDSAVYLCASSLQRGPWNEQFFGPGTRLTVL.

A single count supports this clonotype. This chain's CDR3 is CASSFPGTGDIRTEAFF. CDR3 bases: TGTGCCAGCAGCTTCCCCGGGACAGGGGATATTAGGACTGAAGCTTTCTTT. The gene calls are TRBV3-1 and TRBJ1-1; 10 positions match TRBD1. Unmatched junction bases numbered 14, after V lost 5 bases and J lost 5 bases. There are 17 residues in the CDR3. Germline V gene lookup returns CDR1 LGHDT and CDR2 YNNKEL (reference sequence).